A selection of T cell receptor beta chains follows, all from one sample in a study of cytomegalovirus exposure and HLA in healthy donors. Profiling relied on immunoSEQ multiplex PCR, and the TCRdb table lists in-frame clones only, not all of them. The sample has under 150,000 clones, roughly 80% seen once. The specimen was PBMCs. These receptors were obtained from a woman aged 40 to 50 in good health and CMV-seronegative. Each CDR3 is given with its conserved first and last residue. D genes are given only for firm matches. The listing skips clone size in some rows; elsewhere it reads once, few, many or a size class.

v_gene	abundance	j_gene	d_gene	CDR3aa	CDR3nt
TRBV19	.	TRBJ2-1	.	CASSPGNEQFF	TGTGCCAGTAGCCCGGGTAATGAGCAGTTCTTC
TRBV4-3	few	TRBJ2-7	TRBD1	CASSQALDRDDYEQYF	TGCGCCAGCAGCCAAGCCCTGGACAGGGATGACTACGAGCAGTACTTC
TRBV4-3	few	TRBJ1-6	.	CASSQEDRGSSPLHF	TGCGCCAGCAGCCAAGAAGATCGGGGGAGTTCACCCCTCCACTTT
TRBV5-1	.	TRBJ1-1	.	CASVPSQDEAFF	TGCGCCAGCGTCCCCTCCCAGGATGAAGCTTTCTTT
TRBV13	.	TRBJ2-7	TRBD1	CASSSKGQGRSYEQYF	TGTGCCAGCAGCTCGAAAGGACAGGGTCGGTCCTACGAGCAGTACTTC
TRBV15	.	TRBJ2-1	TRBD2	CATSRDRAGLSYNEQFF	TGTGCCACCAGCAGAGATAGAGCGGGACTCTCCTACAATGAGCAGTTCTTC
TRBV20-1	.	TRBJ2-5	.	CSASVQETQYF	TGCAGTGCTAGCGTTCAAGAGACCCAGTACTTC
TRBV7-9	.	TRBJ2-5	.	CASSYLTETQYF	TGTGCCAGCAGCTACCTAACAGAGACCCAGTACTTC
TRBV7-3	.	TRBJ2-1	.	CASNRAGLDNEQFF	TGTGCCAGCAATCGAGCGGGCCTCGACAATGAGCAGTTCTTC
TRBV7-9	.	TRBJ1-5	TRBD1	CASSSTGDSNQPQHF	TGTGCCAGCAGCTCGACAGGGGATAGCAATCAGCCCCAGCATTTT
TRBV7-2	.	TRBJ1-6	.	CASSLDESSYNSPLHF	TGTGCCAGCAGCTTAGACGAGAGCTCCTATAATTCACCCCTCCACTTT
TRBV7-2	.	TRBJ1-5	.	CASSLSGGSDYYSNQPQHF	TGTGCCAGCAGCTTATCCGGGGGGAGTGATTACTATAGCAATCAGCCCCAGCATTTT
TRBV28	once	TRBJ1-2	.	CASSFLRTYGYTF	TGTGCCAGCAGTTTTCTCCGTACATATGGCTACACCTTC
TRBV10-3	.	TRBJ2-7	.	CAILEVRTYEQYF	TGTGCCATCCTGGAGGTGAGGACCTACGAGCAGTACTTC
TRBV4-3	.	TRBJ1-2	.	CASSDGGGRYGYTF	TGCGCCAGCAGCGACGGCGGGGGACGGTATGGCTACACCTTC
TRBV12-5	.	TRBJ1-5	TRBD1	CASGLGQGNSNQPQHF	TGTGCTAGTGGTTTAGGACAGGGCAATAGCAATCAGCCCCAGCATTTT
TRBV4-1	.	TRBJ1-2	TRBD1	CASSRPDRVEYGYTF	TGCGCCAGCAGCCGGCCGGACAGGGTGGAGTATGGCTACACCTTC
TRBV29-1	once	TRBJ1-4	TRBD1	CSVEDPQGGTNEKLFF	TGCAGCGTTGAAGATCCTCAAGGGGGCACTAATGAAAAACTGTTTTTT
TRBV5-1	.	TRBJ1-2	.	CASSFGGNYGYTF	TGCGCCAGCAGCTTTGGCGGGAACTATGGCTACACCTTC
TRBV28	.	TRBJ2-4	TRBD2	CASSPIRTSGAKNIQYF	TGTGCCAGCAGTCCCATTAGGACTAGCGGGGCCAAAAACATTCAGTACTTC
TRBV6-1	.	TRBJ1-5	.	CASSEVEAQPQHF	TGTGCCAGCAGTGAAGTTGAGGCTCAGCCCCAGCATTTT
TRBV10-3	.	TRBJ2-1	TRBD1	CAISGGQGTNNEQFF	TGTGCCATCAGTGGGGGACAGGGTACGAACAATGAGCAGTTCTTC
TRBV2	.	TRBJ1-1	.	CASSEAQIGTEAFF	TGTGCCAGCAGTGAAGCGCAGATTGGCACTGAAGCTTTCTTT
TRBV5-1	few	TRBJ2-3	TRBD1	CASSKGQGSDTQYF	TGCGCCAGCAGCAAGGGACAGGGATCAGATACGCAGTATTTT
TRBV4-1	.	TRBJ2-1	TRBD2	CASSRGLAGGDEQFF	TGCGCCAGCAGCCGTGGACTAGCGGGGGGGGATGAGCAGTTCTTC
TRBV7-9	.	TRBJ2-7	TRBD1	CASSLVGTASTSYEQYF	TGTGCCAGCAGCTTAGTGGGGACAGCGTCCACGTCCTACGAGCAGTACTTC
TRBV5-1	.	TRBJ2-1	TRBD2	CASSLWASGYPEQFF	TGCGCCAGCAGCTTGTGGGCTAGCGGGTATCCCGAGCAGTTCTTC